Listed below are T cell receptor beta chains from one sample, sequenced in a study of T cell repertoires in cytomegalovirus infection. These receptors have no identified antigens. TCRdb analysed the reads with MiXCR anew, one entry per CDR3 protein. In the table there are approximately 1,000,000 distinct CDR3 sequences, about a third of which are singletons. The sequencing here drew on cultured CD8+ T cells from PBMCs, taken from culture after CMV antigen stimulation. These receptors came from a human donor in good health (CMV status not recorded). Some clones in this sample may be carry-over from other donors' samples. Both conserved end residues are part of each CDR3. D genes are given only for firm matches. Rows may omit the clone size; those that give it use once, few, many or a size class.

abundance: -
v_gene: TRBV25-1
d_gene: -
j_gene: TRBJ1-1
CDR3nt: TGTGCCAGCCGCTGGAGCACTGAAGCTTTCTTT
CDR3aa: CASRWSTEAFF

abundance: -
v_gene: TRBV7-3
d_gene: -
j_gene: TRBJ1-2
CDR3nt: TGTGCCAGCAGCGAGGGCCCCCACAGAAGGGCTTCTGACTATGGCTACACCTTC
CDR3aa: CASSEGPHRRASDYGYTF

abundance: few
v_gene: TRBV20-1
d_gene: -
j_gene: TRBJ2-5
CDR3nt: TGCAGTGCTAGAGATATCGCAGGGACCCACCAAGAGACCCAGTACTTC
CDR3aa: CSARDIAGTHQETQYF

abundance: -
v_gene: TRBV7-3
d_gene: -
j_gene: TRBJ1-1
CDR3nt: TGTACCAGCAGCTTAACGTCAGGCAGGGACACTGAAGCTTTCTTT
CDR3aa: CTSSLTSGRDTEAFF

abundance: -
v_gene: TRBV4-3
d_gene: TRBD1
j_gene: TRBJ2-3
CDR3nt: TGCGCCAGCAGCCAACAAAGGACAGGAGGCACAGATACGCAGTATTTT
CDR3aa: CASSQQRTGGTDTQYF

abundance: -
v_gene: TRBV28
d_gene: -
j_gene: TRBJ1-6
CDR3nt: TGTGCCAGCAGTGGGCGAAGTTTGCGGACTGGGGCCCTCCACTTT
CDR3aa: CASSGRSLRTGALHF

abundance: many
v_gene: TRBV7-8
d_gene: -
j_gene: TRBJ2-2
CDR3nt: TGTGCCAGCAGCTCCTACCCCTACTTGAACACCGGGGAGCTGTTTTTT
CDR3aa: CASSSYPYLNTGELFF

abundance: -
v_gene: TRBV12-5
d_gene: -
j_gene: TRBJ2-5
CDR3nt: TGTGCTAGTGGTTTGGACCCTACCGGTTGGCTCGAGACCCAGTACTTC
CDR3aa: CASGLDPTGWLETQYF

abundance: -
v_gene: TRBV20-1
d_gene: -
j_gene: TRBJ1-1
CDR3nt: TGCAGTGCTAGAGATTATAGGTACGCACATCCGACTGAAGCTTTCTTT
CDR3aa: CSARDYRYAHPTEAFF

abundance: few
v_gene: TRBV27
d_gene: TRBD2
j_gene: TRBJ2-2
CDR3nt: TGTGCCAGCAGTCCGGGACTAGCGGTAACCGGGGAGCTGTTTTTT
CDR3aa: CASSPGLAVTGELFF

abundance: -
v_gene: TRBV6-5
d_gene: -
j_gene: TRBJ2-5
CDR3nt: TGTGCCAGCAGTTCGCCGGGACCCACTACCCAGTACTTC
CDR3aa: CASSSPGPTTQYF

abundance: -
v_gene: TRBV7-2
d_gene: -
j_gene: TRBJ1-2
CDR3nt: TGTGCCAGTAGCTTAGCGCAGTCAGGGTACGATGGCTACACCTTC
CDR3aa: CASSLAQSGYDGYTF

abundance: -
v_gene: TRBV19
d_gene: -
j_gene: TRBJ1-4
CDR3nt: TGTGCCAGTAGTAGAGTTGACAGGTATAATGAAAAACTGTTTTTT
CDR3aa: CASSRVDRYNEKLFF

abundance: once
v_gene: TRBV6-2/TRBV6-3
d_gene: -
j_gene: TRBJ1-6
CDR3nt: TGTGCCAGCAGTTATTTGCAGGGCCCTTCACCCCTCCACTTT
CDR3aa: CASSYLQGPSPLHF

abundance: few
v_gene: TRBV11-3
d_gene: TRBD1
j_gene: TRBJ1-4
CDR3nt: TGTGCCAGCAGCACCCGGACAGGGGGCGATACTAATGAAAAACTGTTTTTT
CDR3aa: CASSTRTGGDTNEKLFF

abundance: -
v_gene: TRBV27
d_gene: TRBD1
j_gene: TRBJ2-5
CDR3nt: TGTGCCAGCAGTTTATGGACAGGATTCGAGACCCAGTACTTC
CDR3aa: CASSLWTGFETQYF

abundance: -
v_gene: TRBV11-2
d_gene: -
j_gene: TRBJ2-1
CDR3nt: TGTGCCAGCAGCTACGACAAATACAATGAGCAGTTCTTC
CDR3aa: CASSYDKYNEQFF

abundance: few
v_gene: TRBV5-6
d_gene: -
j_gene: TRBJ2-1
CDR3nt: TGTGCCAGCACCTACCGGGACCCCCCTTACAATGAGCAGTTCTTC
CDR3aa: CASTYRDPPYNEQFF

abundance: once
v_gene: TRBV19
d_gene: -
j_gene: TRBJ2-7
CDR3nt: TGTGCCAGTAGTATTCTAGGTGGGAGCGAGCAGTACTTC
CDR3aa: CASSILGGSEQYF

abundance: -
v_gene: TRBV6-5
d_gene: -
j_gene: TRBJ1-1
CDR3nt: TGTGCCAGCAGTTACGATCCGGGGGCCGTGAACATTGAAGCTTTCTTT
CDR3aa: CASSYDPGAVNIEAFF

abundance: -
v_gene: TRBV19
d_gene: -
j_gene: TRBJ2-5
CDR3nt: TGTGCCAGTAGTCGAGAACGGGACACCGGATTTTGGGAGACCCAGTACTTC
CDR3aa: CASSRERDTGFWETQYF

abundance: few
v_gene: TRBV27
d_gene: -
j_gene: TRBJ2-1
CDR3nt: TGTGCCAGCAGTTTTGGTGGGGATGAGCAGTTCTTC
CDR3aa: CASSFGGDEQFF

abundance: many
v_gene: TRBV12-3/TRBV12-4
d_gene: -
j_gene: TRBJ1-1
CDR3nt: TGTGCCAGCAGTTTAGCTCCCGGGGGCACTGAAGCTTTCTTT
CDR3aa: CASSLAPGGTEAFF

abundance: -
v_gene: TRBV7-9
d_gene: TRBD2
j_gene: TRBJ2-5
CDR3nt: TGTGCCAGCAGCTTCGGCACTAGCGGGGGGAAGGAAGAGACCCAGTACTTC
CDR3aa: CASSFGTSGGKEETQYF

abundance: few
v_gene: TRBV6-6
d_gene: TRBD1
j_gene: TRBJ1-2
CDR3nt: TGTGCCAGCATTACCGGGACAGATGGCTACACCTTC
CDR3aa: CASITGTDGYTF

abundance: -
v_gene: TRBV4-1
d_gene: TRBD1
j_gene: TRBJ1-1
CDR3nt: TGCGCCAGCAGCCACGGACAGGGACCGAACACTGAAGCTTTCTTT
CDR3aa: CASSHGQGPNTEAFF

abundance: -
v_gene: TRBV5-3
d_gene: -
j_gene: TRBJ2-5
CDR3nt: TGTGCCAGCAGCTTGGAAGGGGCAGAGACCCAGTACTTC
CDR3aa: CASSLEGAETQYF

abundance: few
v_gene: TRBV27
d_gene: -
j_gene: TRBJ1-6
CDR3nt: TGTGCCAGCAGTTACACAGGATTTAATTCACCCCTCCACTTT
CDR3aa: CASSYTGFNSPLHF

abundance: few
v_gene: TRBV7-8
d_gene: TRBD1
j_gene: TRBJ2-1
CDR3nt: TGTGCCAGCAGCTCAAGGGCTGACAGGGCCAATGAGCAGTTCTTC
CDR3aa: CASSSRADRANEQFF

abundance: many
v_gene: TRBV12-3/TRBV12-4
d_gene: -
j_gene: TRBJ2-2
CDR3nt: TGTGCCAGCAGTCCCCTGATGGGGGGAAACACCGGGGAGCTGTTTTTT
CDR3aa: CASSPLMGGNTGELFF

abundance: once
v_gene: TRBV19
d_gene: TRBD1
j_gene: TRBJ2-1
CDR3nt: TGTGCCAGTAAAAGGGGGACAGGGTTAAATGAGCAGTTCTTC
CDR3aa: CASKRGTGLNEQFF

abundance: -
v_gene: TRBV27
d_gene: -
j_gene: TRBJ2-1
CDR3nt: TGTGCCAGCAGTTTGCTTGGTCCGGGGCCAGGATATGAGCAGTTCTTC
CDR3aa: CASSLLGPGPGYEQFF

abundance: -
v_gene: TRBV6-5
d_gene: -
j_gene: TRBJ2-5
CDR3nt: TGTGCCAGCAGCCTTCGGACGTTCGAGGTAGAGACCCAGTACTTC
CDR3aa: CASSLRTFEVETQYF

abundance: few
v_gene: TRBV6-6
d_gene: -
j_gene: TRBJ2-3
CDR3nt: TGTGCCAGCAGTTACGCCCCCGCAGGGCACCTCACAGATACGCAGTATTTT
CDR3aa: CASSYAPAGHLTDTQYF

abundance: many
v_gene: TRBV20-1
d_gene: -
j_gene: TRBJ2-2
CDR3nt: TGCAGTGCTAGTCCAGAGAACACCGGGGAGCTGTTTTTT
CDR3aa: CSASPENTGELFF

abundance: few
v_gene: TRBV20-1
d_gene: -
j_gene: TRBJ1-5
CDR3nt: TGCAGTGCTAGAGATTTCAGGGATAGCAATCAGCCCCAGCATTTT
CDR3aa: CSARDFRDSNQPQHF

abundance: -
v_gene: TRBV7-9
d_gene: -
j_gene: TRBJ1-1
CDR3nt: TGTGCCAGCAGCTCCTCCGAAGCGGAAGCTTTCTTT
CDR3aa: CASSSSEAEAFF

abundance: -
v_gene: TRBV7-3
d_gene: -
j_gene: TRBJ2-6
CDR3nt: TGTGCCAGCAGCTATCGACAGGCTGGGACCAACGTCCTGACTTTC
CDR3aa: CASSYRQAGTNVLTF

abundance: once
v_gene: TRBV6-5
d_gene: -
j_gene: TRBJ1-5
CDR3nt: TGTGCCAGCGGCGCGGGACCGAGAAGCAATCAGCCCCAGCATTTT
CDR3aa: CASGAGPRSNQPQHF

abundance: -
v_gene: TRBV11-2
d_gene: -
j_gene: TRBJ2-3
CDR3nt: TGTGCCAGCACCACACACCCAGGGAACACAGATACGCAGTATTTT
CDR3aa: CASTTHPGNTDTQYF

abundance: -
v_gene: TRBV4-1
d_gene: -
j_gene: TRBJ2-5
CDR3nt: TGCGCCAGCAGCCAAGATACAGGGCTTGGGGAGACCCAGTACTTC
CDR3aa: CASSQDTGLGETQYF

abundance: few
v_gene: TRBV7-9
d_gene: TRBD2
j_gene: TRBJ2-1
CDR3nt: TGTGCCAGCACCTCGGGACTAGCGGGGGTTGTCGACAATGAGCAGTTCTTC
CDR3aa: CASTSGLAGVVDNEQFF

abundance: few
v_gene: TRBV24-1
d_gene: -
j_gene: TRBJ2-2
CDR3nt: TGTGCCACCAGTGATTTCGGGATCGACACCGGGGAGCTGTTTTTT
CDR3aa: CATSDFGIDTGELFF

abundance: -
v_gene: TRBV11-2
d_gene: -
j_gene: TRBJ2-2
CDR3nt: TGTGCCAGCAGCTTAGAATGGGGGACCGGGGAGCTGTTTTTT
CDR3aa: CASSLEWGTGELFF

abundance: -
v_gene: TRBV7-9
d_gene: -
j_gene: TRBJ1-3
CDR3nt: TGTGCCAGCAGAGTCCCCGTGAACACCATATATTTT
CDR3aa: CASRVPVNTIYF

abundance: -
v_gene: TRBV15
d_gene: -
j_gene: TRBJ2-2
CDR3nt: TGTGCCACCAGCAGAGATCTCGCGTCCGGGGAGCTGTTTTTT
CDR3aa: CATSRDLASGELFF

abundance: many
v_gene: TRBV25-1
d_gene: TRBD2
j_gene: TRBJ2-1
CDR3nt: TGTGCCCAGAGGCTAGCGGGGAAAACAAAACCCTACAATGAGCAGTTCTTC
CDR3aa: CAQRLAGKTKPYNEQFF

abundance: once
v_gene: TRBV19
d_gene: -
j_gene: TRBJ2-7
CDR3nt: TGTGCCAGTAGCTTTCGGCCGGACCCGCACATATACGAGCAGTACTTC
CDR3aa: CASSFRPDPHIYEQYF

abundance: -
v_gene: TRBV2
d_gene: -
j_gene: TRBJ1-5
CDR3nt: TGTGCCAGCAGTGAATTCGGGTGGGGGACGAATCAGCCCCAGCATTTT
CDR3aa: CASSEFGWGTNQPQHF

abundance: few
v_gene: TRBV2
d_gene: -
j_gene: TRBJ2-1
CDR3nt: TGTGCCAGCAGCTCCACCCACTTCTACAATGAGCAGTTCTTC
CDR3aa: CASSSTHFYNEQFF